Below, 5 T cell receptor beta chains from the same sample are listed, as sequenced in a study of T cell repertoires in cytomegalovirus infection. TCRdb reanalysed the reads using MiXCR and keeps one entry per CDR3 protein. The sample includes about half a million distinct CDR3 sequences, about two fifths of them seen just once. Antigens of these TCRs are unknown. The specimen comprised cultured PBMCs, sampled from culture after CMV antigen stimulation. These receptors all stem from a human donor in good health (CMV status not recorded). Some clones in this sample may be carry-over from other donors' samples.

This clonotype has just a few counts. The chain has TRBV12-3 or TRBV12-4 and TRBJ2-2, with 7 bases matching TRBD2. The CDR3 has 12 amino acids. Losses at the gene ends were 8 bases for V and 6 bases for J; bases not matched to a gene: 3. The CDR3 nucleotides read TGTGCCAGCTCCAGCGGGGCCGGGGAGCTGTTTTTT. It encodes CASSSGAGELFF.

The chain carries TRBV6-2 or TRBV6-3 and TRBJ2-2, with D tentatively TRBD2 (6 bases). Trimming removed 2 bases from V and 6 bases from J, with 13 bases in between. The CDR3 runs to 15 residues. Germline values: CDR1 MNHEY, CDR2 SVGEGT. This chain's CDR3 is CASSYRREWAGELFF. Written as DNA, the CDR3 is TGTGCCAGCAGTTACAGACGGGAGTGGGCCGGGGAGCTGTTTTTT.

This clonotype has just a few counts. The chain recombines TRBV7-2 with TRBJ1-1; no clear D. V gave up 5 bases and J gave up 4 bases, with 11 bases separating them. There are 13 residues in the CDR3. Germline CDR1 reads SGHTA; CDR2 reads FQGNSA. The CDR3 here is CASSLTPGTEAFF. CDR3 nucleotide sequence: TGTGCCAGCAGCCTGACCCCTGGCACTGAAGCTTTCTTT.

This chain links TRBV6-1 with TRBJ1-2, with D hard to call. V lost 7 bases to trimming and J lost 1 base, with 16 bases between them. CDR3 length: 15 residues. Germline CDR1 reads MNHNS; CDR2 reads SASEGT. CDR3 loop: CASTYRNRYNYGYTF. The CDR3, as DNA: TGTGCCAGCACCTATAGGAACAGATATAACTATGGCTACACCTTC.

The CDR3 reads CASSLIAAGVNTEAFF. The CDR3 nucleotides are TGTGCCAGCAGCTTAATCGCGGCAGGGGTGAACACTGAAGCTTTCTTT. The chain joins TRBV11-2 to TRBJ1-1; D is perhaps TRBD1 (6 bases). V was cut by 2 bases and J by 0 bases, with 13 bases left in between. This CDR3 contains 16 residues. Germline CDR1 is SGHAT and CDR2 is FQNNGV.